This TCR beta chain was sequenced during a study of OX40 agonist ivuxolimab in advanced cancers. Study background: The dose-escalation cohort had hepatocellular carcinoma, melanoma, renal cell or head and neck cancer.

At cycle 4 day 1, cycle 7 day 1, and baseline, blood was sampled. Using immunoSEQ multiplex PCR, the repertoire was profiled, and TCRdb retains in-frame clones only, with some absent. The table has approximately 17,000 clones, approximately 92% seen once. Unmatched junction bases numbered 4, after V lost 0 bases and J lost 4 bases. The CDR3 extends over 15 amino acids. From germline, CDR1 is SGHKS and CDR2 YYEKEE (reference sequence). V usage is TRBV5-5 and J usage is TRBJ2-7; 10 bases are a match to TRBD2. The material sequenced was CD4+ or CD8+ T cells sorted from blood, taken in a trial of the OX40 agonist ivuxolimab. The TCR comes from an adult with an advanced solid tumor such as melanoma, head and neck, liver or kidney cancer. The CDR3 loop reads CASSLGLAGVYEQYF. The CDR3, as DNA: TGTGCCAGCAGCTTGGGTCTAGCGGGAGTTTACGAGCAGTACTTC.